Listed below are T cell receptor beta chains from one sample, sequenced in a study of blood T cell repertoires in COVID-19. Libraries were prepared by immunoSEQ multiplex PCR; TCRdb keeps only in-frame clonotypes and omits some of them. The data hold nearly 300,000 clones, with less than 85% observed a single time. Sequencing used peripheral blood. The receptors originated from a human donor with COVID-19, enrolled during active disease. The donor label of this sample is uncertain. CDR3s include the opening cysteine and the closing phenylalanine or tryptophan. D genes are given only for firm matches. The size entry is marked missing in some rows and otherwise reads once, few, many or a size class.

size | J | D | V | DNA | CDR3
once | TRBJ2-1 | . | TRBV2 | TGTGCCAGCAGAGAACACAGGGACTCCTACAATGAGCAGTTCTTC | CASREHRDSYNEQFF
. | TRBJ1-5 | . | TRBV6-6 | TGTGCCAGCAGTTACAAGGTAGCAGATCAGCCCCAGCATTTT | CASSYKVADQPQHF
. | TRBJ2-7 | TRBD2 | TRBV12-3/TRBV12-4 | TGTGCCAGCAGCCCCGGGAGGGAGCAGTACTTC | CASSPGREQYF
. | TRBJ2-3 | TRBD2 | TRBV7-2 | TGTGCCAGCAGCCCGTACGGACTAGCGGGACGCACAGATACGCAGTATTTT | CASSPYGLAGRTDTQYF
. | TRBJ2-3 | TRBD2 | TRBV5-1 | TGCGCCAGCAGCGTGGGACTAGCGGGAGGGGGCACAGATACGCAGTATTTT | CASSVGLAGGGTDTQYF
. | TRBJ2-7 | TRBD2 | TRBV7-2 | TGTGCCAGCACACCCACCGGAGCGGGAGGCCTCGGACAGTACTTC | CASTPTGAGGLGQYF
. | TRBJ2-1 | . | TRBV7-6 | TGTGCCAGCAGCTCCCAAGGGGGAGTGCGCTCCTACAATGAGCAGTTCTTC | CASSSQGGVRSYNEQFF
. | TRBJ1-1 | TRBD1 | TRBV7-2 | TGTGCCAGCAGCCCCCGGACAGGCCCCATGAACACTGAAGCTTTCTTT | CASSPRTGPMNTEAFF
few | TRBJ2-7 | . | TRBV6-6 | TGTGCCAGCACCCCAGGGCAGGGGAGGGGAACCTACGAGCAGTACTTC | CASTPGQGRGTYEQYF
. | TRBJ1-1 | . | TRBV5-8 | TGTGCCAGCACCGTTCGTGGCCCGAACACTGAAGCTTTCTTT | CASTVRGPNTEAFF
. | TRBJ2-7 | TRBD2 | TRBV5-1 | TGCGCCAGCCGCGGGGGGGTGGCCTCCTACGAGCAGTACTTC | CASRGGVASYEQYF
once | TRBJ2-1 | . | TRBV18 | TGTGCCAGCTCACCAGTACTTAACGCCAACAATGAGCAGTTCTTC | CASSPVLNANNEQFF
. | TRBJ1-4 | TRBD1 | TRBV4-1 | TGCGCCAGCAGCCAAGGCGACAGGGTGGCTAATGAAAAACTGTTTTTT | CASSQGDRVANEKLFF
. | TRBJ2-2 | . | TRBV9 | TGTGCCAGCAGCGTCCCTTCGGGCACCGGGGAGCTGTTTTTT | CASSVPSGTGELFF
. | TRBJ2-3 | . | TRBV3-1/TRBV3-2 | TGTGCCAGCAGCCAAGATCCGACAGCCCTCACAGATACGCAGTATTTT | CASSQDPTALTDTQYF
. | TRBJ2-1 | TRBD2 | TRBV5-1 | TGCGCCAGCAGCTTGGGACTAGCGGGAGGGTGGTCGGGAGAGCAGTTCTTC | CASSLGLAGGWSGEQFF
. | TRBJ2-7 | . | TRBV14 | TGTGCCAGCAGCCAAGGGCAGGGTCCCTACGAGCAGTACTTC | CASSQGQGPYEQYF
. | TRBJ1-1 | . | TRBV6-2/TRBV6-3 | TGTGCCAGCAGCCGCGGTCAGGGGAACACTGAAGCTTTCTTT | CASSRGQGNTEAFF
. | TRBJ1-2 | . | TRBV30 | TGTGCCTGGGAGGGCGGGCACTATGGCTACACCTTC | CAWEGGHYGYTF
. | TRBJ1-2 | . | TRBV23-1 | TGCGCCAGCAGTCAATCTCCCGACGGGGACTATGGCTACACCTTC | CASSQSPDGDYGYTF
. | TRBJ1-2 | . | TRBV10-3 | TGTGCCATCAGTGAGTCAAGGGAGTATGGCTACACCTTC | CAISESREYGYTF
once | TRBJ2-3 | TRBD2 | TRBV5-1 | TGCGCCAGCAGCTTGAATAGCGGGAGTAGCACAGATACGCAGTATTTT | CASSLNSGSSTDTQYF
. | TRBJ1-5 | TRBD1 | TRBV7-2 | TGTGCCAGCAGCTTAGTGGGACAGAGAGCTCAGCCCCAGCATTTT | CASSLVGQRAQPQHF
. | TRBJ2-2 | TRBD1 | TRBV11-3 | TGTGCCAGCAGAAGGACAGGGGCCGGGGAGCTGTTTTTT | CASRRTGAGELFF
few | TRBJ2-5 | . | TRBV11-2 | TGTGCCAGCACCCTCCGACTAGGCGAAGAGACCCAGTACTTC | CASTLRLGEETQYF
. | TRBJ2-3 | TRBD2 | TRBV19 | TGTGCCAGTAGTATTTCGCGACTAGCGGGAAGAGCTAGCACAGATACGCAGTATTTT | CASSISRLAGRASTDTQYF
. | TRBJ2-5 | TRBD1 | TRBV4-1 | TGCGCCAGCAGCCCACCGGGACAGCTACAAGAGACCCAGTACTTC | CASSPPGQLQETQYF
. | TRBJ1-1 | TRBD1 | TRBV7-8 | TGTGCCAGCACCCGACAGGGGGCCCCGAACACTGAAGCTTTCTTT | CASTRQGAPNTEAFF
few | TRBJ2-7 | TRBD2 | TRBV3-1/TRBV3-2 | TGTGCCAGCAGCCAAAAGTTGAGCGGGAGACCCGAGCAGTACTTC | CASSQKLSGRPEQYF
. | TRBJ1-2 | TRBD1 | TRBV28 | TGTGCCAGCAGTTTGGGGGACAGGGTCCGAGCTAACTATGGCTACACCTTC | CASSLGDRVRANYGYTF
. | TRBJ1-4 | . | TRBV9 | TGTGCCAGCAGCGCTTTGAGAGGGGGAGACGAAAAACTGTTTTTT | CASSALRGGDEKLFF
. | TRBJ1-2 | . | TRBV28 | TGTGCCAGCAGTTCCTTACAGGCGCGCTATGGCTACACCTTC | CASSSLQARYGYTF
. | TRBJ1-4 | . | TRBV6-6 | TGTGCCAGCACCATCACCCGGGGTAATGAAAAACTGTTTTTT | CASTITRGNEKLFF
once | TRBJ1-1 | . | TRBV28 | TGTGCCAGCAGTAGGAAGACAGGCGACCCGGGGGGTGAAGCTTTCTTT | CASSRKTGDPGGEAFF
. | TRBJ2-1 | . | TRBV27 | TGTGCCAGCAGTTTATGGGGGGGCGATGAGCAGTTCTTC | CASSLWGGDEQFF
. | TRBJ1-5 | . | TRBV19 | TGTGCCAGTAGCCCCCTGGCAGGCAATCAGCCCCAGCATTTT | CASSPLAGNQPQHF
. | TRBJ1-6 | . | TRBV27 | TGTGCCAGCAGGGTGAAGGCGGATTCACCCCTCCACTTT | CASRVKADSPLHF
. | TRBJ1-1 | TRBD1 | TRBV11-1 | TGTGCCAGCAGCCCAAGACAGGGTGCCACTGAAGCTTTCTTT | CASSPRQGATEAFF
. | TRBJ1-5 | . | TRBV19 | TGTGCCAGTAGACCCGGACAGTTTAGCAATCAGCCCCAGCATTTT | CASRPGQFSNQPQHF
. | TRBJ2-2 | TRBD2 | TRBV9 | TGTGCCAGCAGCGTAGCATTAGCGGGAGAATCCGGGGAGCTGTTTTTT | CASSVALAGESGELFF
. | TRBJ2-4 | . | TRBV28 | TGTGCCAGCAGTCCCCGCCGGACTCTAGCCAAAAACATTCAGTACTTC | CASSPRRTLAKNIQYF
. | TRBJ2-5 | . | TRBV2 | TGTGCCAGCAGGCCTTACGAGGGGGACGGGACCCAGTACTTC | CASRPYEGDGTQYF
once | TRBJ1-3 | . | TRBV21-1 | TGTGCCAGCAGCAAAGACTCCGGGAGCTCTGGAAACACCATATATTTT | CASSKDSGSSGNTIYF
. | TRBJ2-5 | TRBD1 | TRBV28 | TGTGCCAGCAGTCCATGGGACAGCCAAGAGACCCAGTACTTC | CASSPWDSQETQYF
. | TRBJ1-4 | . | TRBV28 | TGTGCCAGCAGTTTCGGGGGAACTAATGAAAAACTGTTTTTT | CASSFGGTNEKLFF
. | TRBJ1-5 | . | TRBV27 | TGTGCCAGCAGTGCCTTCGAGTCCCATAGCAATCAGCCCCAGCATTTT | CASSAFESHSNQPQHF
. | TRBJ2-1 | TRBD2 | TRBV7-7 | TGTGCTAGCAGCCCCGGGACTAGGGCCCTAAATGAGCAGTTCTTC | CASSPGTRALNEQFF
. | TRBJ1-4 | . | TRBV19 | TGTGCCAGTAGTAGTCGGCAGGGGAGTAATGAAAAACTGTTTTTT | CASSSRQGSNEKLFF
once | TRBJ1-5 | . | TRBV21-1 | TGTGCCAGCAGCAAAGTTTCAGGGGAAGGTCAGCCCCAGCATTTT | CASSKVSGEGQPQHF